This T cell receptor (beta chain) originates from a study of immune heterogeneity within non-small cell lung tumors. Findings and limits, study-wide: Individual patients had largely distinct high-frequency T-cell receptor beta clonotypes. A moderate but significant correlation was observed between local T-cell clonality and local tumor mutational burden (R about 0.34). Recurrence of identical dominant CDR3 beta clonotypes was observed across tumor sites within a patient, alongside site-unique high-frequency clones.

Template came from bulk tumor genomic DNA, at around 630 ng per sample. Surgery yielded several widely spaced biopsies per primary tumor. Newly diagnosed with untreated non-small cell lung cancer, the patients underwent curative surgery. Germline V gene data show CDR1 as SGHTA and CDR2 as FQGNSA. The V end lost 4 bases, the J end lost 3 bases, and 14 bases lay between the germline ends. CDR3 length equals 15 residues. A note on this clonotype: The antigen is unknown.

The TCR beta CDR3 region underwent multiplex PCR amplification with 32 V and 13 J primers. MiXCR, applied by TCRdb to the multiplex PCR reads, yields one record per CDR3 protein. This table holds about 2,000 distinct CDR3 sequences, around 21% found once. Material for sequencing was lung tumor tissue. The J gene is TRBJ2-3, the V gene TRBV7-2; D not certain. This clonotype was sampled from a woman in her 50s with non-small cell lung cancer. CDR3 protein: CASSSRPERTDTQYF. The DNA of the CDR3 is TGTGCCAGCAGCTCCCGTCCCGAGAGGACAGATACGCAGTATTTT.